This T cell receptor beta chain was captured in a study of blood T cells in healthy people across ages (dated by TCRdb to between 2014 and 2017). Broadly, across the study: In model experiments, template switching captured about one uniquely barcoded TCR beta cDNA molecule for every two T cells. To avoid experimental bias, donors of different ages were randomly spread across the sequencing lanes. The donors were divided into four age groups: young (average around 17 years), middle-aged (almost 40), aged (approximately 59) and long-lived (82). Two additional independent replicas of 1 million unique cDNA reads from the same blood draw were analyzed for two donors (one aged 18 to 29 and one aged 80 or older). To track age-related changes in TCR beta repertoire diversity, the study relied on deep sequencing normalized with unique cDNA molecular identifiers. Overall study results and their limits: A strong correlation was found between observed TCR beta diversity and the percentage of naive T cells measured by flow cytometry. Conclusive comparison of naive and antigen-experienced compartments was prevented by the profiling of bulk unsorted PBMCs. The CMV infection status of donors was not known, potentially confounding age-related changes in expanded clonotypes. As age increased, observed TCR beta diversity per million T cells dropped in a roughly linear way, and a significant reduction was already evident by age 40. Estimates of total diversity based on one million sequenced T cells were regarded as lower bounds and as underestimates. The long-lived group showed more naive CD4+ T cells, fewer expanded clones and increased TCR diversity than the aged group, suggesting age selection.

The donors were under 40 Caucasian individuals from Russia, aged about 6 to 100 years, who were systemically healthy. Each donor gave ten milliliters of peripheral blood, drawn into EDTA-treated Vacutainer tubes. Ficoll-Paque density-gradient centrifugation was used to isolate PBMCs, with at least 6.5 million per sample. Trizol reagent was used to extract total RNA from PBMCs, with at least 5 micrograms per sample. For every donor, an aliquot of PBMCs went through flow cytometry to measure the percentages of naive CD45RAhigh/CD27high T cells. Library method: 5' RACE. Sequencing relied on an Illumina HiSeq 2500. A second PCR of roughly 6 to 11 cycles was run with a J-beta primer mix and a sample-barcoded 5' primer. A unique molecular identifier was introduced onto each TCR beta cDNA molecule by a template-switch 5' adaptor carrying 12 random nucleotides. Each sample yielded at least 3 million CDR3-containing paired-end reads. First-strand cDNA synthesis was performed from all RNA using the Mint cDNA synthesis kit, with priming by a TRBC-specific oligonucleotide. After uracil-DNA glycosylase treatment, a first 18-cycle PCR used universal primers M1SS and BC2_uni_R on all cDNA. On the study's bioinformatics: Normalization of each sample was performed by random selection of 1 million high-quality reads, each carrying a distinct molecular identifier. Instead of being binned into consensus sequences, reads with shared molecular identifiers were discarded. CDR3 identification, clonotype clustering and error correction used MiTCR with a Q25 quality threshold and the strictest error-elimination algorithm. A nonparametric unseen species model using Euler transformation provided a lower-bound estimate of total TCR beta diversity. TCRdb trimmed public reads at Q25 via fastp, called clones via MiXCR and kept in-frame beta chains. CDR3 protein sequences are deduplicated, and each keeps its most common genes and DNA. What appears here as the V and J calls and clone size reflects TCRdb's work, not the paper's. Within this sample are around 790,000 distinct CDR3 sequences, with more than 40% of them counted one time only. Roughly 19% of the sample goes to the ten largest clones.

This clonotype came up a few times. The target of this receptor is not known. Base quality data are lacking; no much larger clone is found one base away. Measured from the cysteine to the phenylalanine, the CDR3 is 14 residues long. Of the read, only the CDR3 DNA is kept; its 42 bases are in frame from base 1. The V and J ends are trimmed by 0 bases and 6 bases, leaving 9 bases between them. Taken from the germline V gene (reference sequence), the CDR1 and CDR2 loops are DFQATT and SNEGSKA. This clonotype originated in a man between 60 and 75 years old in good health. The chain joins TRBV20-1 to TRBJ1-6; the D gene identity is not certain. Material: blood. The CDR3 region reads CSARDSQPNSPLHF. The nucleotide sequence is TGCAGTGCTAGAGATTCCCAACCTAATTCACCCCTCCACTTT.